The sequence of this T cell receptor (beta chain) was determined in a study of naive CD8 T cells in extremely preterm neonates. Germline V CDR1 and CDR2: SGHRS, YFSETQ. There are 15 residues in the CDR3. V dropped 4 bases and J dropped 4; count of bases not matched to a gene: 5. The table came from immunoSEQ multiplex PCR; TCRdb's copy has only in-frame clones and leaves some out. The sample holds 20,000 to 30,000 clones; more than 70% are singletons and the top ten take approximately 0.95%. Of note for this clone: Its antigen is as yet unknown.

Preterm samples came from extremely preterm deliveries at about 21-28 weeks. Study results and limitations: Preterm infants showed shorter CDR3s, fewer N additions and less trimming than older groups.

The chain uses TRBV5-1 and TRBJ1-3, with 10 bases lining up with TRBD1. The sequenced sample was naive CD8+ T cells from cord blood. This TCR was sampled from a boy who was born preterm. For the CDR3, the DNA is TGCGCCAGCAGCGTAGACAGGGGGCCCGGAAACACCATATATTTT. It yields the protein CASSVDRGPGNTIYF.